Sequencing of this T cell receptor beta chain was carried out in a study of blood T cells in healthy people across ages. Study conclusions and caveats: A greater number of naive CD4+ cells and higher diversity distinguished long-lived donors from aged donors.

Trimming removed 0 bases at V and 5 bases at J, with 9 bases between. CDR1 and CDR2 from the germline V gene are SGDLS and YYNGEE. This CDR3 region has 13 residues. This clonotype was seen a handful of times. Its antigen is not known. Isolation of PBMCs gave at least 6.5 million cells per sample. No fewer than 5.5 micrograms of total RNA were isolated from every sample. A second 7 to 11 cycle PCR used barcoded and J-beta primers. Every single cDNA molecule received a tag from a template-switch adaptor with 12 random nucleotides. TCRdb analysed the 5' RACE reads with MiXCR anew, one entry per CDR3 protein. Seen here are about 1.6 million distinct CDR3 sequences, 30% to 35% observed once, and the top ten hold about 11%.

Sequenced input: blood. This chain connects TRBV9 to TRBJ2-7; possibly TRBD2 for D (5 bases). The TCR sequence derives from a woman aged 25 to 39 in good health. CDR3 sequence reads: CASSVGPGDEQYF. CDR3 bases: TGTGCCAGCAGCGTAGGCCCCGGGGACGAGCAGTACTTC.